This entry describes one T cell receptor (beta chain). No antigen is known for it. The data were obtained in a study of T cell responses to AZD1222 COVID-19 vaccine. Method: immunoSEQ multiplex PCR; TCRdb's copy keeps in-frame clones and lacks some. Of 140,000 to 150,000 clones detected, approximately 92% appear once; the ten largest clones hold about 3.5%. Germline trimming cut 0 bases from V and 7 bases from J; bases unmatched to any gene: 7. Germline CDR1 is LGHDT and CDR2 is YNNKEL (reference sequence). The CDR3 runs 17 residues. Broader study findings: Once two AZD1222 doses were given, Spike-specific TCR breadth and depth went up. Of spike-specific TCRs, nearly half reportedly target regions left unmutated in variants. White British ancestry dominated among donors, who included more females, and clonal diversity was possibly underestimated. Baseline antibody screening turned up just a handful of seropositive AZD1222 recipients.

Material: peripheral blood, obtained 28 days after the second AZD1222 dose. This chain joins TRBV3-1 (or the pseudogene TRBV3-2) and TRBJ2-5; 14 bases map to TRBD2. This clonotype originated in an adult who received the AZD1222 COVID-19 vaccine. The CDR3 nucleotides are TGTGCCAGCAGCCAAGAAGGGGGACTAGCGGGGGACGTGACCCAGTACTTC. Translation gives CASSQEGGLAGDVTQYF.